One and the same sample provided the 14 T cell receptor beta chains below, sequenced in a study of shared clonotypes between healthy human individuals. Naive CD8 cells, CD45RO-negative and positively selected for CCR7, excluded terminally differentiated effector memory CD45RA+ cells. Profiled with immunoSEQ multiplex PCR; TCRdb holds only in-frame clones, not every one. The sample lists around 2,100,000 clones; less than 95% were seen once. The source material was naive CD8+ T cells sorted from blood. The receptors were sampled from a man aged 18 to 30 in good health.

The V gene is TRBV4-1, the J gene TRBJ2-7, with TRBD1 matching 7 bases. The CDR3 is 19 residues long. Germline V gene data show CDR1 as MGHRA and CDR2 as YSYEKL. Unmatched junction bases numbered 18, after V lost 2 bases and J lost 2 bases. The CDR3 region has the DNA TGCGCCAGCAGCCAAAGGCTCAGCCTCTCCGGGACAGAGACCTACGAGCAGTACTTC. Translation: CASSQRLSLSGTETYEQYF.

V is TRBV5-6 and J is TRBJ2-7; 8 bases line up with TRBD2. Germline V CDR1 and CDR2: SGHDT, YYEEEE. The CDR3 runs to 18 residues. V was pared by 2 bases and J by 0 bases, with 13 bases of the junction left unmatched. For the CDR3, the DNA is TGTGCCAGCAGCTTAATGTCGGGAGGGGACTACGGCTCCTACGAGCAGTACTTC. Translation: CASSLMSGGDYGSYEQYF.

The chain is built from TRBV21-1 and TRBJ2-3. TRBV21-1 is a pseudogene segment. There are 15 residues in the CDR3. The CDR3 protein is CASSKVKIPTDTQYF. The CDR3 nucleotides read TGTGCCAGCAGCAAAGTCAAGATCCCCACAGATACGCAGTATTTT.

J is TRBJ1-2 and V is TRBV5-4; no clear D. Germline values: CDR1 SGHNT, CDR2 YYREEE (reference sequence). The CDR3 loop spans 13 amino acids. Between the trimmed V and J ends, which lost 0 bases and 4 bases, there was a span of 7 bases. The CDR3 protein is CASSLGQVYGYTF. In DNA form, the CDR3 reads TGTGCCAGCAGCTTGGGCCAGGTCTATGGCTACACCTTC.

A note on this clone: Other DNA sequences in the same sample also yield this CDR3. CDR3 nucleotides: TGTGCCAGCAGCTTAGTGCGAGGCCCTTACGAGCAGTACTTC. Its translation: CASSLVRGPYEQYF. The J gene is TRBJ2-7, the V gene TRBV7-9; D is unclear. V lost 1 base and J lost 4, with 11 bases in between. The CDR3 loop spans 14 amino acids. Germline values: CDR1 SEHNR, CDR2 FQNEAQ (reference sequence).

CDR3 amino acids: CASSPGVGGLNQPQHF. The DNA of the CDR3 is TGTGCCAGCAGCCCAGGGGTAGGGGGCCTCAATCAGCCCCAGCATTTT. The chain has TRBV7-8 and TRBJ1-5; TRBD1 matches 7 bases. There are 16 residues in the CDR3. Trimming removed 5 bases from V and 3 bases from J; junction bases left unmatched: 10. Germline V gene sequence: CDR1 SGHVS, CDR2 FQNEAQ.

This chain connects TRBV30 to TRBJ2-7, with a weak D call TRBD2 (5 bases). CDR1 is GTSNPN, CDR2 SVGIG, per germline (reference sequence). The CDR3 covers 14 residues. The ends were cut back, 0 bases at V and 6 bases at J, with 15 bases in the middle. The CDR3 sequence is CAWSVLSGLSEQYF. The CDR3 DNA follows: TGTGCCTGGAGTGTACTGTCGGGGTTGAGCGAGCAGTACTTC.

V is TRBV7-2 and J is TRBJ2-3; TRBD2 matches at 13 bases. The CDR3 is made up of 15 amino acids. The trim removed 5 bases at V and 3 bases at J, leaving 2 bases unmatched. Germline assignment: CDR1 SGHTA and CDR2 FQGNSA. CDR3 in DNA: TGTGCCAGCAGCGAACTAGCGGGAGGGACAGATACGCAGTATTTT. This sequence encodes CASSELAGGTDTQYF.

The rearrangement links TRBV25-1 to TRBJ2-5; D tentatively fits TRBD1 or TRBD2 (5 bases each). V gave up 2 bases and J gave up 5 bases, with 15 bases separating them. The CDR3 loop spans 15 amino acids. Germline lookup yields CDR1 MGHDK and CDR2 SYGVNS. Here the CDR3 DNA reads TGTGCCAGCAGTGAACGGGGCGGATATGGGGAGACCCAGTACTTC. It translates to CASSERGGYGETQYF.

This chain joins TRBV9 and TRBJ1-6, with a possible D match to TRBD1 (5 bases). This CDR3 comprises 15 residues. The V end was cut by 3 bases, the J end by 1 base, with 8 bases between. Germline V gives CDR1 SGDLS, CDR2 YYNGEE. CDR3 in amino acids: CASSAGGSYNSPLHF. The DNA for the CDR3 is TGTGCCAGCAGCGCTGGGGGGTCCTATAATTCACCCCTCCACTTT.

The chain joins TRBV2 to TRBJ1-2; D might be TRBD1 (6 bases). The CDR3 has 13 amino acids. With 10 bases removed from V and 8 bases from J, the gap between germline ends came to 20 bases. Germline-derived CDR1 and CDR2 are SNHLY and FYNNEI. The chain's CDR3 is CATLRGGFVGYTF. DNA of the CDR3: TGTGCCACCCTCAGGGGAGGGTTCGTGGGCTACACCTTC. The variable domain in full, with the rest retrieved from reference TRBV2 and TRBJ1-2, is EPEVTQTPSHQVTQMGQEVILRCVPISNHLYFYWYRQILGQKVEFLVSFYNNEISEKSEIFDDQFSVERPDGSNFTLKIRSTKLEDSAMYFCATLRGGFVGYTFGSGTRLTVV.

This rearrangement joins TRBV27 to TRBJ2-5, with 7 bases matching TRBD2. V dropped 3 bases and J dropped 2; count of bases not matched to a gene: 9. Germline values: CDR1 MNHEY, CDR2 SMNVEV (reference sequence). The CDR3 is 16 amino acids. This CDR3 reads CASSLSPGAGQETQYF. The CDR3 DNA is TGTGCCAGCAGTTTGAGCCCGGGAGCGGGGCAAGAGACCCAGTACTTC.

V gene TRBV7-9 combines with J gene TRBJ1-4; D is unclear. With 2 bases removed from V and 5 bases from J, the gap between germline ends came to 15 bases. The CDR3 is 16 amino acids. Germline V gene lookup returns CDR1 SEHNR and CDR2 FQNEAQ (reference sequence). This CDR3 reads CASSLLVGEANEKLFF. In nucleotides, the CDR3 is TGTGCCAGCAGCTTATTGGTTGGAGAGGCCAATGAAAAACTGTTTTTT.

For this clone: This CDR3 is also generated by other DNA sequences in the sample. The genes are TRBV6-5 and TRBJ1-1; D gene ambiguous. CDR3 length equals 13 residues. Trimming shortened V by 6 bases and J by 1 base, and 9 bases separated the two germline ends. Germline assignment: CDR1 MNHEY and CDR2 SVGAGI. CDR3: CASSYGPNTEAFF. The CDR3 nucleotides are TGTGCCAGCAGCTATGGGCCGAACACTGAAGCTTTCTTT.